The clone carrying this T cell receptor beta chain was seen only a few times. PCR primers comprised 60 Vbeta and 13 Jbeta primers. Only in-frame clones appear in the TCRdb table, and some are missing; sequencing was by immunoSEQ multiplex PCR. Here the sample spans just over 150,000 clones, roughly 81% being singletons. The record originates from a study of cytomegalovirus exposure and HLA in healthy donors. CDR1 MNHEY and CDR2 SMNVEV come from the germline V gene (reference sequence). This CDR3 region has 13 residues. The J segment lost 5 bases and the V segment lost 6 bases, leaving 3 bases of the junction unmatched.

This receptor was taken from a man in his late teens or twenties in good health and CMV-seropositive. This chain connects TRBV27 to TRBJ1-5; 8 bases are a match to TRBD1. Sequencing input: PBMCs. CDR3 region: CASRGQVHQPQHF. Here the CDR3 DNA reads TGTGCCAGCAGGGGACAGGTTCATCAGCCCCAGCATTTT.